The source of this TCR beta chain is a study of blood T cell repertoires in COVID-19. The overall study: Acute and convalescent COVID-19 samples came from the United States, Italy and Spain. T cells, B-cell-depleted T cells, or PBMCs supplied cDNA or gDNA.

Germline V CDR1 and CDR2: SGDLS, YYNGEE. The CDR3 covers 15 residues. With 4 bases clipped from V and 0 bases from J, the junction kept 4 bases outside the gene matches. Measured with immunoSEQ multiplex PCR; TCRdb has only the in-frame clones, and not every one. The sample lists about 310,000 clones; roughly 87% were seen once. The sequencing input was peripheral blood. The V call is TRBV9, the J call TRBJ2-1, with 7 bases matching TRBD1. The sequence derives from a man aged 45-60 years with active or convalescent COVID-19. CDR3 nucleotide sequence: TGTGCCAGCAGCATCGGACAGGTCTCCTACAATGAGCAGTTCTTC. Amino acid sequence: CASSIGQVSYNEQFF.